This TCR beta chain was recovered during a study of ipilimumab plus nivolumab after autologous stem cell transplantation. The CDR3 has 16 amino acids. Germline values: CDR1 SGHRS, CDR2 YFSETQ. Unmatched junction bases numbered 13, after V lost 3 bases and J lost 7 bases. Here immunoSEQ multiplex PCR was the method, and the copy in TCRdb shows in-frame clones only, minus some. The sample includes about 16,000 clones, about 80% seen only once; the top ten take roughly 23%. The chain couples TRBV5-1 to TRBJ1-2, with 9 bases that match TRBD1. This receptor was identified in a male donor with diffuse large B-cell lymphoma. Sequenced material: PBMCs, taken in a trial of ipilimumab plus nivolumab as post-transplant consolidation. CDR3 DNA: TGCGCCAGCAGCTCGGGTCCCGGGACAGGGAGGGGTGGCTACACCTTC. This sequence encodes CASSSGPGTGRGGYTF.